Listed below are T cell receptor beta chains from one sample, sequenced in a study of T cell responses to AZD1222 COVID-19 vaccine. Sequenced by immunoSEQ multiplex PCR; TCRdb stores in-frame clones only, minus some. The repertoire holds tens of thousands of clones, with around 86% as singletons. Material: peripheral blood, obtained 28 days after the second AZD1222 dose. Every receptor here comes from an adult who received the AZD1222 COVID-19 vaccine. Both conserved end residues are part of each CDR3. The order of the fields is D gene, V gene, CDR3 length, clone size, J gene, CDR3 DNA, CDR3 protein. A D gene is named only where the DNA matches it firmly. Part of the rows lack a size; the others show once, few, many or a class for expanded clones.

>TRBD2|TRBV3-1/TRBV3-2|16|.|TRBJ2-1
TGTGCCAGCAGCCAAGGAGTTGCGGGGGGTTACAATGAGCAGTTCTTC
CASSQGVAGGYNEQFF
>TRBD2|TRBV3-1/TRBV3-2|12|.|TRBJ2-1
TGTGCCAGCGCTCTAGCGGGGGGTGAGCAGTTCTTC
CASALAGGEQFF
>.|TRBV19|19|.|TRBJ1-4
TGTGCCAGTAGTATAAATACTCAGATCACAACAGGGTTCAGTGAAAAACTGTTTTTT
CASSINTQITTGFSEKLFF
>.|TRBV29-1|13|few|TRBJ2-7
TGCAGCGTCCAGGATGGGAGGTCCTACGAGCAGTACTTC
CSVQDGRSYEQYF
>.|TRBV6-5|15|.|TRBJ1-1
TGTGCCAGCAGTTACAGGGGGGCGAGGGGCACTGAAGCTTTCTTT
CASSYRGARGTEAFF
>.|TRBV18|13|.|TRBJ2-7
TGTGCCAGCTCACTTACCGGACAGTCCGAGCAGTACTTC
CASSLTGQSEQYF
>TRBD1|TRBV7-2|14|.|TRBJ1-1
TGTGCCAGCAGCCCCGGGACAGCGAACACTGAAGCTTTCTTT
CASSPGTANTEAFF
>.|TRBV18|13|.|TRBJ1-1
TGTGCAGGGGGGGCCGAATTGGGGACTGAAGCTTTCTTT
CAGGAELGTEAFF
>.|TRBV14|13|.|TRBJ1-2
TGTGCCAGCAGCCAAACCGTAGGGTATGGCTACACCTTC
CASSQTVGYGYTF
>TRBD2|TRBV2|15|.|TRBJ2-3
TGTGCCAGCTCTCGACTAGCGGGGAACCCAGATACGCAGTATTTT
CASSRLAGNPDTQYF
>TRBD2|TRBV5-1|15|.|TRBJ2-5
TGCGCCAGCAGCTTGACTAGCGGGGGCCTTTCGGCCCAGTACTTC
CASSLTSGGLSAQYF
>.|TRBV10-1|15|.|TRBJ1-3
TGCGCCACCCTTGGGGACCTGAGCTCTGGAAACACCATATATTTT
CATLGDLSSGNTIYF
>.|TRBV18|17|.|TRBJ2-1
TGTGCCAGCTCACCACGCTTAGGGACAAGCTCCTACAATGAGCAGTTCTTC
CASSPRLGTSSYNEQFF
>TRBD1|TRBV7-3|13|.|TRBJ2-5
TGTGCCAGCAGCCTCGGACAGGGCGAGACCCAGTACTTC
CASSLGQGETQYF
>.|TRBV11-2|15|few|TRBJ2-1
TGTGCCAGCAGCTTAAAAGGGGAGTCCTACAATGAGCAGTTCTTC
CASSLKGESYNEQFF
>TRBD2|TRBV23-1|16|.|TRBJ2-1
TGCGCCAGCAGTCAATCTGCAGCGGGGGGTAGAAATGAGCAGTTCTTC
CASSQSAAGGRNEQFF
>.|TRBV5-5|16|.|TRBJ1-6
TGTGCCAGCAGCTTCGTGACAGGCGTCTATAATTCACCCCTCCACTTT
CASSFVTGVYNSPLHF